The 6 T cell receptor beta chains below were found in one sample sequenced in a study of blood T cell repertoires in COVID-19 (dated by TCRdb to 2018 to 2020). Library preparation was by the immunoSEQ multiplex PCR assay. In TCRdb, the immuneACCESS table is reduced to in-frame sequences with V and J assigned. These tables do not hold every clone; where another copy was compared, an unresolved V gene accounts for under half, and the others remain unexplained. This sample lists roughly 180,000 clones; about 80% were detected once. Approximately 14% of the sample is taken by the ten largest. Sequencing was carried out using PBMCs or T cells enriched from blood (not recorded which). The receptors were sampled from a man aged 60 to 69 who had been exposed to COVID-19.

The V and J genes are TRBV29-1 and TRBJ1-5; maybe TRBD1 (6 bases). CDR1 is SQVTM and CDR2 is ANQGSEA in the germline V gene. V lost 7 bases, J lost 2 bases, and 9 bases lay in between. The CDR3 loop spans 12 amino acids. DNA for the CDR3: TGCAGCGCGAGACAGGGCAATCAGCCCCAGCATTTT. It is translated as CSARQGNQPQHF.

The chain has TRBV3-1 (or the pseudogene TRBV3-2) and TRBJ2-2, with D tentatively TRBD2 (6 bases). V was trimmed by 3 bases and J by 7 bases, leaving 12 bases between them. This CDR3 is 14 amino acids long. CDR1 and CDR2 (germline): LGHDT, YNNKEL (reference sequence). CDR3 protein: CASSQEGLLGELFF. CDR3 in DNA: TGTGCCAGCAGCCAGGAGGGACTCCTCGGGGAGCTGTTTTTT.

This clone was found once. V is TRBV6-5 and J is TRBJ2-5; no definite D call. Per germline, CDR1 MNHEY and CDR2 SVGAGI. V was shortened by 6 bases and J by 5 bases, with 10 bases between the two germline ends. This CDR3 is built from 12 residues. Here the CDR3 reads CASSHGLETQYF. The CDR3, as DNA: TGTGCCAGCAGCCACGGTTTGGAGACCCAGTACTTC.

The chain has TRBV11-2 and TRBJ2-1, with 8 bases aligning to TRBD1. After removal of 1 base from V and 9 bases from J, the junction contained 11 bases not matched to a gene. CDR1 is SGHAT and CDR2 is FQNNGV in the germline V gene. This CDR3 contains 16 residues. The CDR3 loop is CASSLGGTGFGGEQFF. CDR3 sequence (DNA): TGTGCCAGCAGCTTAGGGGGGACAGGTTTTGGAGGTGAGCAGTTCTTC.

CDR3 sequence: CASSLTGLLNSPLHF. CDR3 bases: TGTGCCAGTAGCCTTACAGGGTTACTAAATTCACCCCTCCACTTT. The genes are TRBV19 and TRBJ1-6, with D possibly being TRBD1 (6 bases). This CDR3 is built from 15 residues. Between the trimmed V and J ends, which lost 6 bases and 7 bases, there was a span of 16 bases. The germline V gene has CDR1 LNHDA and CDR2 SQIVND (reference sequence).

The chain joins TRBV5-1 to TRBJ2-1, with 7 nucleotides matching TRBD2. This CDR3 spans 15 amino acids. The V segment lost 5 bases and the J segment 1 base; nucleotides outside the gene matches: 6. Per the germline V gene, CDR1 is SGHRS and CDR2 is YFSETQ. Here the CDR3 reads CASSLAGNSYNEQFF. The CDR3 DNA reads as TGCGCCAGCAGTTTAGCGGGCAATTCCTACAATGAGCAGTTCTTC.